This is a list of T cell receptor beta chains from one sample in a study of blood T cell repertoires in COVID-19. Method: immunoSEQ multiplex PCR; TCRdb's copy keeps in-frame clones and lacks some. There are 130,000 or so clones in the sample; roughly 80% occur only once, and about 2.3% lies in the top ten. Sequencing was done on a sample of PBMCs or T cells enriched from blood (not recorded which). These receptors came from a man aged 35 to 55 with acute COVID-19. The CDR3 runs from the conserved cysteine through the conserved F or W. Fields, in order: CDR3 length, J gene, V gene, CDR3 protein.

length: 16
J: TRBJ1-2
V: TRBV7-3
CDR3: CASSLGGAGTGDGYTF

length: 14
J: TRBJ2-7
V: TRBV11-2
CDR3: CASSLDQLSYEQYF

length: 17
J: TRBJ2-1
V: TRBV23-1
CDR3: CASRGRGGVSSYNEQFF

length: 13
J: TRBJ1-5
V: TRBV2
CDR3: CASGGARNQPQHF

length: 15
J: TRBJ1-3
V: TRBV11-3
CDR3: CASSPGGTSGNTIYF

length: 14
J: TRBJ2-7
V: TRBV27
CDR3: CASSFQQGTYEQYF

length: 14
J: TRBJ1-2
V: TRBV15
CDR3: CATSREAGRYGYTF

length: 15
J: TRBJ2-1
V: TRBV9
CDR3: CASSAVAVPYNEQFF

length: 12
J: TRBJ2-7
V: TRBV2
CDR3: CASSPDIYEQYF

length: 16
J: TRBJ1-5
V: TRBV5-1
CDR3: CASSSGQGDSNQPQHF

length: 14
J: TRBJ2-7
V: TRBV30
CDR3: CAWTLRGTGFEQYF

length: 13
J: TRBJ2-7
V: TRBV2
CDR3: CASSGRGYYEQYF

length: 15
J: TRBJ1-5
V: TRBV20-1
CDR3: CSAREQGPFDQPQHF

length: 15
J: TRBJ2-3
V: TRBV6-5
CDR3: CASTTLAGRTDTQYF

length: 12
J: TRBJ1-5
V: TRBV7-2
CDR3: CASSVLNQPQHF

length: 14
J: TRBJ1-2
V: TRBV3-1/TRBV3-2
CDR3: CASSQDQGWYGYTF

length: 12
J: TRBJ1-2
V: TRBV12-3/TRBV12-4
CDR3: CASSGRGYGYTF

length: 13
J: TRBJ1-1
V: TRBV25-1
CDR3: CASSDRGNTEAFF

length: 14
J: TRBJ1-5
V: TRBV6-5
CDR3: CASSTLQGNQPQHF

length: 15
J: TRBJ2-1
V: TRBV5-1
CDR3: CASTLTSGSYNEQFF

length: 14
J: TRBJ2-1
V: TRBV21-1
CDR3: CAAPNRGLYNEQFF

length: 18
J: TRBJ2-2
V: TRBV3-1/TRBV3-2
CDR3: CASSPVGGGFQETGELFF

length: 11
J: TRBJ1-1
V: TRBV6-5
CDR3: CASSYGAEAFF

length: 15
J: TRBJ2-7
V: TRBV6-5
CDR3: CASRPLAGGLYEQYF